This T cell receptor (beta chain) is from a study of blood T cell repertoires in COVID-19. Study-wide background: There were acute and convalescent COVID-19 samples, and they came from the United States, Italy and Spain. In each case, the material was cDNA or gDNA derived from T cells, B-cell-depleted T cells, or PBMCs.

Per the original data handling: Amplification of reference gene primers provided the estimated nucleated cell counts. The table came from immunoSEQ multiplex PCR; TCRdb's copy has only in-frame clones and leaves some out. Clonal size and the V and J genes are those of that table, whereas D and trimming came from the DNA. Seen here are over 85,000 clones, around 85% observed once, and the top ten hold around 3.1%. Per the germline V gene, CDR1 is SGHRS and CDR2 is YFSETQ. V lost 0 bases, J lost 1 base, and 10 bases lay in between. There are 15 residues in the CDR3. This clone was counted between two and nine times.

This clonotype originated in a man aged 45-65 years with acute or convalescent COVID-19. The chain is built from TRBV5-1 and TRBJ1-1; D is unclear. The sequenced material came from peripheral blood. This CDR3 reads CASSLGLQANTEAFF. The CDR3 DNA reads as TGCGCCAGCAGCTTGGGACTTCAAGCGAACACTGAAGCTTTCTTT. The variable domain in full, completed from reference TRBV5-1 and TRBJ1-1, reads KAGVTQTPRYLIKTRGQQVTLSCSPISGHRSVSWYQQTPGQGLQFLFEYFSETQRNKGNFPGRFSGRQFSNSRSEMNVSTLELGDSALYLCASSLGLQANTEAFFGQGTRLTVV.